The present entry profiles one TCR delta chain with its context. A read error is the likely source, as a far larger clone sits one nucleotide away. The junction had 20 bases not matched to a gene; V was cut back by 3 bases and J by 0 bases. The germline gives CDR1 GEAIGNYY, CDR2 EKD. CDR3 length equals 23 residues. This record belongs to a study of gammadelta T cells in human blood. TCRdb re-called clones from the RT-PCR reads using CATT. The table has approximately 300 delta-chain clones, around two fifths seen once; the top ten hold roughly 68%. The receptor's source is a human donor. The sequencing sample was made of non-Vgamma9Vdelta2 gamma-delta T cells from adult blood. The V gene is TRDV2, the J gene TRDJ3, with 9 positions matching TRDD3. CDR3 in DNA: TGTGCCTGTGACTCCGCTCACCGCCTGGGGGATTCGGTAAGCTCCTGGGACACCCGACAGATGTTTTTC. It specifies CACDSAHRLGDSVSSWDTRQMFF.